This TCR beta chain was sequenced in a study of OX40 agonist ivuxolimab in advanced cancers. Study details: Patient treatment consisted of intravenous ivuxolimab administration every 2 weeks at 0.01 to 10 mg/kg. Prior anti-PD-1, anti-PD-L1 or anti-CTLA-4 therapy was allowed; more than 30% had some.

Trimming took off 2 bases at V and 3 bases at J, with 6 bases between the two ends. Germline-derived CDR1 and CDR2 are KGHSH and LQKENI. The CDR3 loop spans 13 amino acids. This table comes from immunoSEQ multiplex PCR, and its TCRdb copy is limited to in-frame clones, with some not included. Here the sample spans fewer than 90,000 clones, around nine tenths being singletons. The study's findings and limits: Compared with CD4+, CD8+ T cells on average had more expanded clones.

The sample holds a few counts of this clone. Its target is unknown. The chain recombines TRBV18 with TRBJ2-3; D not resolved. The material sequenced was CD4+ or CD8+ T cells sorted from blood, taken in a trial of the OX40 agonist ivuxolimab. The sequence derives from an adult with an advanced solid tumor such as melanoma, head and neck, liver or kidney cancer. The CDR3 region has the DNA TGTGCCAGCTCACCAAGTCTTACAGATACGCAGTATTTT. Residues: CASSPSLTDTQYF.